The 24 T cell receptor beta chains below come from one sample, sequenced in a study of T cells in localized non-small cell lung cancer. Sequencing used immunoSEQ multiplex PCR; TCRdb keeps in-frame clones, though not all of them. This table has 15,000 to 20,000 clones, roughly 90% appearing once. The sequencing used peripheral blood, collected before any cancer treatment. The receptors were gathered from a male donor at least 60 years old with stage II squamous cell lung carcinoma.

Here the CDR3 reads CASSLIATGAASFSYNEQFF. The CDR3 nucleotides are TGTGCCAGCAGCTTAATAGCGACAGGGGCGGCCTCTTTCTCCTACAATGAGCAGTTCTTC. The V gene is TRBV7-6, the J gene TRBJ2-1; 8 bases align to TRBD1. The CDR3 runs 20 residues. Germline V gene lookup returns CDR1 SGHVS and CDR2 FNYEAQ. Trimming cost V 2 bases and J 0 bases; bases outside gene matches: 15.

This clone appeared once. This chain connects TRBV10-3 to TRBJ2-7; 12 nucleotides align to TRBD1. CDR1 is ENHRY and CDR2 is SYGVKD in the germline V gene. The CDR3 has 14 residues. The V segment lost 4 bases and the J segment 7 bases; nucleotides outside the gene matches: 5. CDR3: CAISAGQGAREQYF. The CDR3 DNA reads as TGTGCCATCAGTGCGGGACAGGGGGCGAGGGAGCAGTACTTC.

Written as DNA, the CDR3 is TGTGCCAGCAGCCGGGACAATGAGCAGTTCTTC. It translates to CASSRDNEQFF. The V gene is TRBV7-9, the J gene TRBJ2-1, with unresolved D. Germline-derived CDR1 and CDR2 are SEHNR and FQNEAQ (reference sequence). CDR3 length equals 11 residues. V was pared by 5 bases and J by 5 bases, with 4 bases between.

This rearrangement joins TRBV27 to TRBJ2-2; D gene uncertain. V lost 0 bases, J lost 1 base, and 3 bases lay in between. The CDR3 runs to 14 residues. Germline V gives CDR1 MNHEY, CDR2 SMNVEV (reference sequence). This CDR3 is CASSLSLNTGELFF. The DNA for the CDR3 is TGTGCCAGCAGTTTATCTCTGAACACCGGGGAGCTGTTTTTT.

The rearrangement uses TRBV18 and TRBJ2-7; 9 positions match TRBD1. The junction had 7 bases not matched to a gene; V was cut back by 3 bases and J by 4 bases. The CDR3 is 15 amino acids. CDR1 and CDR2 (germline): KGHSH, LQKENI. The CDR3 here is CASSPFGTGIYEQYF. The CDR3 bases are TGTGCCAGCTCACCCTTCGGGACAGGGATATACGAGCAGTACTTC.

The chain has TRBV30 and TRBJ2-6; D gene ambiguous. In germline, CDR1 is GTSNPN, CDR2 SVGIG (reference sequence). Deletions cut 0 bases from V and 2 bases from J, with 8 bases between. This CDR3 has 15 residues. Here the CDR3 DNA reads TGTGCCTGGAGTGTACGATACGCTGGGGCCAACGTCCTGACTTTC. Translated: CAWSVRYAGANVLTF.

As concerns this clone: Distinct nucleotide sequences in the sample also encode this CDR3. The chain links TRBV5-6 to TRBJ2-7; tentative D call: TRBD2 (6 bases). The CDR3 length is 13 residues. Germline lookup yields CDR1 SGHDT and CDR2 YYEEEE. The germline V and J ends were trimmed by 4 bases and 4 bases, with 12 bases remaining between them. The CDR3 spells CASSGGRGYEQYF. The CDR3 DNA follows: TGTGCCAGCAGCGGGGGTCGGGGGTACGAGCAGTACTTC.

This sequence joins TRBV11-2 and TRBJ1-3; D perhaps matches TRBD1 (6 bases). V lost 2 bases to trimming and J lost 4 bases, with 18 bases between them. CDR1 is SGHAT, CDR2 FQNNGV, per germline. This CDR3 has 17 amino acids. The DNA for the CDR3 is TGTGCCAGCAGCTTAACCTCTACAGGGACTGCAGGAAACACCATATATTTT. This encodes CASSLTSTGTAGNTIYF.

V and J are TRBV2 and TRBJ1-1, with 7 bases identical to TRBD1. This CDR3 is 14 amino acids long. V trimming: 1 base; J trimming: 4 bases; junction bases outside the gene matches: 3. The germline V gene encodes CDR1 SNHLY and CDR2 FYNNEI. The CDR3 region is CASSEVGQATEAFF. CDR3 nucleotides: TGTGCCAGCAGTGAAGTTGGACAGGCCACTGAAGCTTTCTTT.

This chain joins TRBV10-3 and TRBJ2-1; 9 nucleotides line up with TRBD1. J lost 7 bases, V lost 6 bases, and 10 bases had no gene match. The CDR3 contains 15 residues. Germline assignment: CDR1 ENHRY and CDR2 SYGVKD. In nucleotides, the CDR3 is TGTGCCATCAGAAAGGGACAGGGAGGGTTGAATGAGCAGTTCTTC. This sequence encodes CAIRKGQGGLNEQFF.

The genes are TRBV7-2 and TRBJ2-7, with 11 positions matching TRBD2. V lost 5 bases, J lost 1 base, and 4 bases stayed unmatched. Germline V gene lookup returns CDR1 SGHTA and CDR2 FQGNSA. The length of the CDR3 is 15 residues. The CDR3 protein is CASSPRTSGSYEQYF. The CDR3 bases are TGTGCCAGCAGCCCCCGGACTAGCGGGTCCTACGAGCAGTACTTC.

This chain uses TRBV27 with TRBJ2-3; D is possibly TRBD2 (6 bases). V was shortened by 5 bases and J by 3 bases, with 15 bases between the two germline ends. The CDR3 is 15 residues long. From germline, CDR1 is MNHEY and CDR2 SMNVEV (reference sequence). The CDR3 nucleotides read TGTGCCAGCAGTCGACCCGGCGCGGGAACAGATACGCAGTATTTT. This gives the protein CASSRPGAGTDTQYF.

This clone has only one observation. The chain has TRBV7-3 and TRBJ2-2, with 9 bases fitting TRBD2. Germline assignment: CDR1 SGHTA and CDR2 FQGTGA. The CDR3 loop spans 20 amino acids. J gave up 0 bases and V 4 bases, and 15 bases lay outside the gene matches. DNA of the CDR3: TGTGCCAGCAGCTACTTAGTAACCGGGACTAGCCTATCGAACACCGGGGAGCTGTTTTTT. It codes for CASSYLVTGTSLSNTGELFF.

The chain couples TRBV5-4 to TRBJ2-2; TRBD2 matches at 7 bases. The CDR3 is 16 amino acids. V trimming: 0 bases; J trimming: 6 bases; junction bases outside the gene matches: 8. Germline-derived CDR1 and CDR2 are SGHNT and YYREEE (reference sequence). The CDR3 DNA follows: TGTGCCAGCAGCTTGGTACGCGGGAGTCCCCCCGGGGAGCTGTTTTTT. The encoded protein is CASSLVRGSPPGELFF.

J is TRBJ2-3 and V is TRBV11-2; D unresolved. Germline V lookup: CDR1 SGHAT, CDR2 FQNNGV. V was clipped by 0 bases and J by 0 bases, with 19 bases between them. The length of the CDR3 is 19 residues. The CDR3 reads CASSLDGWLAETSTDTQYF. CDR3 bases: TGTGCCAGCAGCTTAGATGGCTGGCTGGCGGAAACTAGCACAGATACGCAGTATTTT.

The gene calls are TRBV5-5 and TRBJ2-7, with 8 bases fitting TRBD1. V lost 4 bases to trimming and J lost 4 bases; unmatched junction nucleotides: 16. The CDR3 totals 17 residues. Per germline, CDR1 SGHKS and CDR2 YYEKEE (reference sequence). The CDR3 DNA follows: TGTGCCAGCAGCCCATACCCTGACAGGGGTAGGGTGTACGAGCAGTACTTC. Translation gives CASSPYPDRGRVYEQYF. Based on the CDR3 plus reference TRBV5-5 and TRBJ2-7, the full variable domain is DAGVTQSPTHLIKTRGQQVTLRCSPISGHKSVSWYQQVLGQGPQFIFQYYEKEERGRGNFPDRFSARQFPNYSSELNVNALLLGDSALYLCASSPYPDRGRVYEQYFGPGTRLTVT.

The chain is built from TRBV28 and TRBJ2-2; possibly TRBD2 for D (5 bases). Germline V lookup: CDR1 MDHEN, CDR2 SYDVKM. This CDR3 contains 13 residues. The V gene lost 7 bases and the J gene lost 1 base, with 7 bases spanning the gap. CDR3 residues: CASKRGNTGELFF. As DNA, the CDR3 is TGTGCCAGCAAACGGGGGAACACCGGGGAGCTGTTTTTT.

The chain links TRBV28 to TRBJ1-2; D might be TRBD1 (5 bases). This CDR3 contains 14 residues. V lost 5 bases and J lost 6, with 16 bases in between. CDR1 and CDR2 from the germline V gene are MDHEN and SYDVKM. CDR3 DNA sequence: TGTGCCAGCAGTCCCCCCAGGGTTACGGATGGCTACACCTTC. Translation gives CASSPPRVTDGYTF.

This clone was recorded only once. This chain's CDR3 is CASSLGQIYGYTF. In DNA, the CDR3 is TGTGCCAGCAGTCTGGGACAGATCTATGGCTACACCTTC. The V and J genes are TRBV28 and TRBJ1-2; 7 bases fit TRBD1. From germline, CDR1 is MDHEN and CDR2 SYDVKM. The ends lost 5 bases at V and 4 bases at J; junction bases unmatched: 4. This CDR3 contains 13 residues.

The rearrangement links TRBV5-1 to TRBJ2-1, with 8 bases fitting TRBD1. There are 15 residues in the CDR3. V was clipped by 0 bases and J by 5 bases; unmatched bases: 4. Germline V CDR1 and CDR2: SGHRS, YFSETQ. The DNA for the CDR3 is TGCGCCAGCAGCTTGGCAGGGGGCCCCAACAATGAGCAGTTCTTC. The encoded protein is CASSLAGGPNNEQFF.

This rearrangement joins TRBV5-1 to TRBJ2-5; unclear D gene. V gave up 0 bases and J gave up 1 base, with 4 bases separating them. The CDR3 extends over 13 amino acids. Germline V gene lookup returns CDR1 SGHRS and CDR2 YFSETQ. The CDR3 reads CASSLGGQETQYF. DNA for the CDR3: TGCGCCAGCAGCTTGGGTGGCCAAGAGACCCAGTACTTC.

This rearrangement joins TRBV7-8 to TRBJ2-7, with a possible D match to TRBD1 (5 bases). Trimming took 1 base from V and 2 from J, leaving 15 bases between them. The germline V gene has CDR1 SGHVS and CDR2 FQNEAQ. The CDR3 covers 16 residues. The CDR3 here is CASSLGYMGLTYEQYF. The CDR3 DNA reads TGTGCCAGCAGCTTAGGATATATGGGGCTTACCTACGAGCAGTACTTC. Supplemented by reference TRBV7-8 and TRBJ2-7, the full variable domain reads GAGVSQSPRYKVAKRGQDVALRCDPISGHVSLFWYQQALGQGPEFLTYFQNEAQLDKSGLPSDRFFAERPEGSVSTLKIQRTQQEDSAVYLCASSLGYMGLTYEQYFGPGTRLTVT.

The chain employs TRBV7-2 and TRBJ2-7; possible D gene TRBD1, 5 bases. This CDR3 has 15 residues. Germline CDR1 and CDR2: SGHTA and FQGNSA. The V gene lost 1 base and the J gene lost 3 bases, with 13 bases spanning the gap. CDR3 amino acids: CASSLVAGLSYEQYF. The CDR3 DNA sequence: TGTGCCAGCAGCTTAGTAGCAGGGTTGAGCTACGAGCAGTACTTC.

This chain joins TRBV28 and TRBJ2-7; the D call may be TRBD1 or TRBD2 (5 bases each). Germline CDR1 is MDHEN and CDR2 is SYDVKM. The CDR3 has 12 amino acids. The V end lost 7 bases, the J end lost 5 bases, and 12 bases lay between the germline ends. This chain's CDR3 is CASNVLGDEQYF. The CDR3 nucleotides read TGTGCCAGCAACGTACTAGGGGACGAGCAGTACTTC.